This passage covers 17 T cell receptor beta chains from one sample sequenced in a study of T cell repertoires in cytomegalovirus infection (dated by TCRdb to the late 2010s). The sequencer was an Illumina HiSeq 1500. TCRdb took the public reads, trimmed them with fastp at Q25, ran MiXCR for clone calling and kept in-frame beta chains. CDR3 protein duplicates are merged, each entry listing the most common genes and DNA. This sample lists hundreds of thousands of distinct CDR3 sequences; 15% to 20% were detected once. The ten biggest clones cover 8.5% to 10% of the sample. The sequencing sample was made of PBMCs. Receptors were obtained from a human donor in good health (CMV status not recorded). Some clones in this sample may be carry-over from other donors' samples.

This clonotype appeared many times. This chain joins TRBV7-2 and TRBJ2-7; 9 bases are a match to TRBD1. After removal of 5 bases from V and 4 bases from J, the junction contained 6 bases not matched to a gene. The CDR3 length is 14 residues. Germline V gives CDR1 SGHTA, CDR2 FQGNSA. The CDR3 region is CASSLRTGEYEQYF. CDR3 sequence (DNA): TGTGCCAGCAGCCTGAGGACAGGGGAATACGAGCAGTACTTC. Full variable domain (remainder filled in from reference TRBV7-2 and TRBJ2-7): GAGVSQSPSNKVTEKGKDVELRCDPISGHTALYWYRQSLGQGLEFLIYFQGNSAPDKSGLPSDRFSAERTGGSVSTLTIQRTQQEDSAVYLCASSLRTGEYEQYFGPGTRLTVT.

This clonotype was counted ten times or more. The chain has TRBV7-9 and TRBJ2-7; D possibly corresponds to TRBD2 (5 bases). The germline CDR1 and CDR2 sequences are SEHNR and FQNEAQ (reference sequence). The V end was cut by 5 bases, the J end by 8 bases, with 13 bases between. The CDR3 sequence is 12 residues long. CDR3 bases: TGTGCCAGCAGCAGGGCCGGGGAAAAGCAGTACTTC. It translates to CASSRAGEKQYF.

This clonotype was seen only a few times. V and J are TRBV4-1 and TRBJ1-3; D remains ambiguous. The CDR3 has 15 residues. Germline CDR1 and CDR2: MGHRA and YSYEKL. Trimming removed 1 base at V and 4 bases at J, with 11 bases between. In nucleotides, the CDR3 is TGCGCCAGCAGCCAAGGGGCAGGACTCGGAAACACCATATATTTT. Protein: CASSQGAGLGNTIYF.

This clonotype was counted between two and nine times. The CDR3: CASSPARSSYEQYF. The CDR3 nucleotides read TGTGCCAGCTCACCAGCCAGGAGCTCCTACGAGCAGTACTTC. V is TRBV18 and J is TRBJ2-7; D is undetermined. V lost 2 bases, J lost 0 bases, and 8 bases lay in between. The germline V gene encodes CDR1 KGHSH and CDR2 LQKENI. CDR3 length: 14 residues.

This clonotype came up many times. The gene calls are TRBV7-2 and TRBJ1-5; no definite D call. The length of the CDR3 is 13 residues. Trimming took off 5 bases at V and 10 bases at J, with 15 bases between the two ends. Germline CDR1 and CDR2: SGHTA and FQGNSA. This chain's CDR3 is CASSTRMEGPQHF. CDR3 DNA sequence: TGTGCCAGCAGCACCCGGATGGAAGGTCCCCAGCATTTT.

V and J are TRBV3-1 and TRBJ2-5, with TRBD2 as a possible D gene (5 bases). CDR3 length: 14 residues. The germline V gene encodes CDR1 LGHDT and CDR2 YNNKEL (reference sequence). Trimming left V 4 bases short and J 5 bases short, with 14 bases between. Here the CDR3 DNA reads TGTGCCAGCAGCCTCGGGCCCGGGGTCGAGACCCAGTACTTC. It is translated as CASSLGPGVETQYF.

V and J are TRBV7-2 and TRBJ2-3; 8 positions match TRBD1. The V gene's germline CDR1 is SGHTA and CDR2 FQGNSA. V lost 5 bases to trimming and J lost 1 base; unmatched junction nucleotides: 5. The CDR3 sequence is 15 residues long. The CDR3 protein is CASSPRTGCTDTQYF. The CDR3 coding sequence is TGTGCCAGCAGCCCTCGGACAGGGTGCACAGATACGCAGTATTTT.

The chain joins TRBV7-2 to TRBJ1-4; D unresolved. The CDR3 has 16 residues. The germline CDR1 and CDR2 sequences are SGHTA and FQGNSA. V lost 3 bases, J lost 1 base, and 12 bases lay in between. The chain's CDR3 is CASSFKVAGTNEKLFF. CDR3 nucleotide sequence: TGTGCCAGCAGCTTTAAGGTCGCGGGAACTAATGAAAAACTGTTTTTT. Full variable domain (rest looked up from reference TRBV7-2 and TRBJ1-4): GAGVSQSPSNKVTEKGKDVELRCDPISGHTALYWYRQSLGQGLEFLIYFQGNSAPDKSGLPSDRFSAERTGGSVSTLTIQRTQQEDSAVYLCASSFKVAGTNEKLFFGSGTQLSVL.

The genes are TRBV6-1 and TRBJ1-4, with D unclear. V was shortened by 5 bases and J by 6 bases, with 16 bases between the two germline ends. The CDR3 totals 15 residues. Germline V gene data show CDR1 as MNHNS and CDR2 as SASEGT. CDR3 amino acids: CASSRAPTEYEKLFF. Here the CDR3 DNA reads TGTGCCAGCAGTCGAGCCCCTACAGAGTATGAAAAACTGTTTTTT.

This clonotype was counted many times. The chain has TRBV6-1 and TRBJ1-1; D not certain. V gave up 6 bases and J gave up 1 base, with 12 bases separating them. There are 14 residues in the CDR3. CDR1 and CDR2 from the germline V gene are MNHNS and SASEGT. CDR3 residues: CASSAGWPNTEAFF. CDR3 coding DNA: TGTGCCAGCAGCGCCGGCTGGCCGAACACTGAAGCTTTCTTT.

The chain joins TRBV13 to TRBJ2-7; 7 nucleotides align to TRBD1. The CDR3 totals 14 residues. V was pared by 4 bases and J by 2 bases, with 5 bases of the junction left unmatched. The germline V gene encodes CDR1 PRHDT and CDR2 FYEKMQ (reference sequence). CDR3 sequence reads: CASSSRDSTYEQYF. The CDR3 nucleotides are TGTGCCAGCAGCTCTCGGGACAGTACCTACGAGCAGTACTTC.

The table lists this clonotype with a few counts. The chain employs TRBV20-1 and TRBJ1-1; 7 bases fit TRBD1. The trim removed 2 bases at V and 0 bases at J, leaving 3 bases unmatched. The CDR3 is 14 amino acids. Germline CDR1 DFQATT, CDR2 SNEGSKA (reference sequence). CDR3 sequence: CSARTGAVNTEAFF. The CDR3 DNA sequence: TGCAGTGCTAGAACAGGGGCCGTGAACACTGAAGCTTTCTTT.

The chain has TRBV6-5 and TRBJ2-5, with unresolved D. The CDR3 is 13 amino acids. Trimming removed 0 bases from V and 5 bases from J, with 7 bases in between. Germline V CDR1 and CDR2: MNHEY, SVGAGI. CDR3 sequence (DNA): TGTGCCAGCAGTTACTCGACATTGGAGACCCAGTACTTC. Residues: CASSYSTLETQYF.

V and J are TRBV28 and TRBJ2-3, with D possibly being TRBD2 (6 bases). Trimming left V 4 bases short and J 3 bases short, with 17 bases between. This CDR3 comprises 16 residues. Germline V CDR1 and CDR2: MDHEN, SYDVKM. In DNA form, the CDR3 reads TGTGCCAGCAGTTCGGGGACTCCCGCTGGGACAGATACGCAGTATTTT. It translates to CASSSGTPAGTDTQYF.

This clonotype was counted ten times or more. No DNA is shown, since the ends of the CDR3 on it are uncertain; the CDR3 is the one TCRdb lists. V and J are TRBV7-5 and TRBJ2-3; the D call TRBD1 from the table was never checked on the DNA. TRBV7-5 counts as a pseudogene. Including both end residues, the CDR3 is 16 amino acids long. The CDR3 region is CISVPEFGHPTDTQYF.

The chain couples TRBV20-1 to TRBJ2-1; 9 nucleotides match TRBD2. The CDR3 extends over 16 amino acids. Trimming cost V 5 bases and J 1 base; bases outside gene matches: 9. Germline-derived CDR1 and CDR2 are DFQATT and SNEGSKA (reference sequence). The CDR3 sequence is CSASAGGQYSYNEQFF. As DNA, the CDR3 is TGCAGTGCTTCTGCGGGAGGGCAATATTCCTACAATGAGCAGTTCTTC.

This clonotype has a handful of counts. This rearrangement joins TRBV20-1 to TRBJ1-5; D is undetermined. Germline CDR1 reads DFQATT; CDR2 reads SNEGSKA (reference sequence). The V and J ends lost 4 bases and 0 bases respectively, with 13 bases between them. The CDR3 covers 15 residues. CDR3 in DNA: TGCAGTGCTAAAATAGGAGACTATAGCAATCAGCCCCAGCATTTT. Encoded protein: CSAKIGDYSNQPQHF.